This is a list of T cell receptor beta chains from one sample in a study of T-cell reconstitution after alpha-beta-depleted transplantation in children. Using its own MiXCR run on the PCR reads, TCRdb lists one record per CDR3 protein. This repertoire shows fewer than 350,000 distinct CDR3 sequences, over 7.5% found once; its top ten account for 8.5% to 9.5%. The starting material was peripheral blood, obtained 360 days after TCRalphabeta/CD19-depleted stem cell transplant. The source is a female patient under 10 years old who had a stem cell transplant for Fanconi anemia, so the T cells may come from the graft donor. The CDR3 runs from the conserved cysteine through the conserved F or W. Fields, in order: V gene, J gene, clone size, D gene, CDR3 protein, CDR3 DNA. A D gene is named only where the DNA matches it firmly. Size tells how often a clone was seen (once, few, many) or the class of an expanded clone, and some rows leave it out.

V gene: TRBV9
J gene: TRBJ2-1
clone size: .
D gene: TRBD1
CDR3 protein: CASSSPGTGDYNEQFF
CDR3 DNA: TGTGCCAGCAGCTCGCCAGGGACAGGGGACTACAATGAGCAGTTCTTC

V gene: TRBV6-4
J gene: TRBJ2-1
clone size: many
D gene: TRBD2
CDR3 protein: CASSVRLAGGYVEQFF
CDR3 DNA: TGTGCCAGCAGTGTAAGACTAGCGGGAGGCTACGTTGAGCAGTTCTTC

V gene: TRBV9
J gene: TRBJ1-2
clone size: many
D gene: .
CDR3 protein: CASSVDSPNYGYTF
CDR3 DNA: TGTGCCAGCAGCGTAGATAGCCCGAACTATGGCTACACCTTC

V gene: TRBV2
J gene: TRBJ2-5
clone size: many
D gene: TRBD1
CDR3 protein: CASSRQGGQETQYF
CDR3 DNA: TGTGCCAGCAGTAGACAGGGCGGGCAAGAGACCCAGTACTTC

V gene: TRBV27
J gene: TRBJ2-2
clone size: many
D gene: TRBD1
CDR3 protein: CASRGQWGMGGELFF
CDR3 DNA: TGTGCCAGCAGGGGACAGTGGGGCATGGGCGGGGAGCTGTTTTTT

V gene: TRBV7-2
J gene: TRBJ2-3
clone size: many
D gene: .
CDR3 protein: CASRRGALDTQYF
CDR3 DNA: TGTGCCAGCAGGCGAGGGGCATTAGATACGCAGTATTTT

V gene: TRBV7-3
J gene: TRBJ2-2
clone size: many
D gene: TRBD2
CDR3 protein: CASSYLSGVNTGELFF
CDR3 DNA: TGTGCCAGCAGCTATTTGAGCGGGGTGAACACCGGGGAGCTGTTTTTT

V gene: TRBV2
J gene: TRBJ2-7
clone size: many
D gene: TRBD2
CDR3 protein: CASRYWASGKLPYEQYF
CDR3 DNA: TGTGCCAGCAGGTATTGGGCTAGCGGGAAGCTTCCCTACGAGCAGTACTTC

V gene: TRBV7-9
J gene: TRBJ1-1
clone size: .
D gene: .
CDR3 protein: CASSLVSDTEAFF
CDR3 DNA: TGTGCCAGCAGCTTGGTATCGGACACTGAAGCTTTCTTT

V gene: TRBV4-2
J gene: TRBJ2-1
clone size: many
D gene: .
CDR3 protein: CASSQDPAYYNEQFF
CDR3 DNA: TGTGCCAGCAGCCAAGATCCGGCGTACTACAATGAGCAGTTCTTC

V gene: TRBV4-1
J gene: TRBJ2-1
clone size: .
D gene: .
CDR3 protein: CASAMGRRSYNEQFF
CDR3 DNA: TGCGCCAGTGCGATGGGTAGGCGCTCCTACAATGAGCAGTTCTTC

V gene: TRBV5-1
J gene: TRBJ2-7
clone size: many
D gene: TRBD1
CDR3 protein: CASSEWTGRSYEQYF
CDR3 DNA: TGCGCCAGCAGCGAATGGACAGGACGCTCCTACGAGCAGTACTTC

V gene: TRBV3-1
J gene: TRBJ2-7
clone size: many
D gene: TRBD1
CDR3 protein: CASSQAGTGYYEQYF
CDR3 DNA: TGTGCCAGCAGCCAAGCCGGGACAGGGTACTACGAGCAGTACTTC

V gene: TRBV4-3
J gene: TRBJ1-2
clone size: many
D gene: .
CDR3 protein: CASSQDQEFYGYTF
CDR3 DNA: TGCGCCAGCAGCCAAGATCAGGAATTCTATGGCTACACCTTC

V gene: TRBV4-2
J gene: TRBJ2-1
clone size: many
D gene: TRBD2
CDR3 protein: CASSQDGGTSQSEQFF
CDR3 DNA: TGTGCCAGCAGCCAAGACGGGGGGACTAGTCAGAGTGAGCAGTTCTTC

V gene: TRBV9
J gene: TRBJ1-1
clone size: many
D gene: .
CDR3 protein: CASSVVPGVDTEAFF
CDR3 DNA: TGTGCCAGCAGCGTAGTTCCCGGGGTCGACACTGAAGCTTTCTTT

V gene: TRBV7-9
J gene: TRBJ1-6
clone size: .
D gene: .
CDR3 protein: CASSLAGNNSPLHF
CDR3 DNA: TGTGCCAGCAGCTTAGCAGGGAATAATTCACCCCTCCACTTT

V gene: TRBV24-1
J gene: TRBJ2-1
clone size: many
D gene: TRBD2
CDR3 protein: CATSALSGSGASSYNEQFF
CDR3 DNA: TGTGCCACCAGTGCCTTGTCTGGTAGCGGGGCGAGCTCCTACAATGAGCAGTTCTTC

V gene: TRBV20-1
J gene: TRBJ1-1
clone size: .
D gene: .
CDR3 protein: CSASAGTAFF
CDR3 DNA: TGCAGTGCTAGCGCAGGTACAGCTTTCTTT

V gene: TRBV7-7
J gene: TRBJ2-1
clone size: .
D gene: .
CDR3 protein: CASSQDSGMPYNEQFF
CDR3 DNA: TGTGCCAGCAGCCAAGATAGCGGAATGCCCTACAATGAGCAGTTCTTC

V gene: TRBV6-2/TRBV6-3
J gene: TRBJ2-5
clone size: .
D gene: .
CDR3 protein: CASSQTQETQYF
CDR3 DNA: TGTGCCAGCAGCCAGACCCAAGAGACCCAGTACTTC

V gene: TRBV5-5
J gene: TRBJ2-3
clone size: many
D gene: .
CDR3 protein: CASSLKGGTDTQYF
CDR3 DNA: TGTGCCAGCAGCCTCAAGGGGGGCACAGATACGCAGTATTTT

V gene: TRBV28
J gene: TRBJ2-7
clone size: many
D gene: .
CDR3 protein: CASSHPGSSYEQYF
CDR3 DNA: TGTGCCAGCAGTCATCCGGGGTCCTCCTACGAGCAGTACTTC

V gene: TRBV11-2
J gene: TRBJ2-6
clone size: .
D gene: .
CDR3 protein: CASSLALSDLGVLTF
CDR3 DNA: TGTGCCAGCAGCTTAGCCCTGAGCGACTTAGGCGTCCTGACTTTC

V gene: TRBV28
J gene: TRBJ2-1
clone size: many
D gene: .
CDR3 protein: CASSLPGDEQFF
CDR3 DNA: TGTGCCAGCAGTTTACCCGGAGATGAGCAGTTCTTC

V gene: TRBV6-5
J gene: TRBJ2-2
clone size: many
D gene: .
CDR3 protein: CASSYATGTGELFF
CDR3 DNA: TGTGCCAGCAGTTACGCGACAGGCACCGGGGAGCTGTTTTTT

V gene: TRBV3-1
J gene: TRBJ2-2
clone size: few
D gene: TRBD1
CDR3 protein: CASSRRTGGDTGELFF
CDR3 DNA: TGTGCCAGCAGCCGCCGGACAGGGGGAGACACCGGGGAGCTGTTTTTT

V gene: TRBV14
J gene: TRBJ2-1
clone size: many
D gene: .
CDR3 protein: CASSQGAWGTTYNEQFF
CDR3 DNA: TGTGCCAGCAGCCAAGGGGCCTGGGGGACAACCTACAATGAGCAGTTCTTC

V gene: TRBV27
J gene: TRBJ1-6
clone size: few
D gene: TRBD1
CDR3 protein: CASSSDRGVSPLHF
CDR3 DNA: TGTGCCAGCAGCTCGGACAGGGGGGTTTCACCCCTCCACTTT

V gene: TRBV25-1
J gene: TRBJ1-2
clone size: many
D gene: .
CDR3 protein: CASRSYDGTISGYTF
CDR3 DNA: TGTGCCAGTAGGAGTTACGATGGGACAATCTCTGGCTACACCTTC

V gene: TRBV4-1
J gene: TRBJ1-1
clone size: .
D gene: .
CDR3 protein: CASSQRLGGNTEAFF
CDR3 DNA: TGCGCCAGCAGCCAGCGGTTGGGAGGGAACACTGAAGCTTTCTTT

V gene: TRBV29-1
J gene: TRBJ1-2
clone size: many
D gene: .
CDR3 protein: CSVESQAANYGYTF
CDR3 DNA: TGCAGCGTTGAATCCCAAGCTGCCAACTATGGCTACACCTTC

V gene: TRBV5-1
J gene: TRBJ2-2
clone size: .
D gene: TRBD2
CDR3 protein: CASSSQRGDYTGELFF
CDR3 DNA: TGCGCCAGCAGCTCCCAGCGGGGGGACTACACCGGGGAGCTGTTTTTT

V gene: TRBV11-2
J gene: TRBJ2-3
clone size: .
D gene: TRBD2
CDR3 protein: CASSFPGGAIFSTDTQYF
CDR3 DNA: TGTGCCAGCAGCTTCCCCGGGGGGGCGATCTTTAGCACAGATACGCAGTATTTT

V gene: TRBV15
J gene: TRBJ2-1
clone size: .
D gene: TRBD2
CDR3 protein: CATSRDHFALAGLEQFF
CDR3 DNA: TGTGCCACCAGCAGAGATCATTTTGCACTAGCGGGGCTAGAGCAGTTCTTC

V gene: TRBV7-9
J gene: TRBJ1-4
clone size: many
D gene: .
CDR3 protein: CASSLGLGAEKLFF
CDR3 DNA: TGTGCCAGCAGCTTAGGATTGGGGGCGGAAAAACTGTTTTTT

V gene: TRBV7-2
J gene: TRBJ1-1
clone size: .
D gene: .
CDR3 protein: CASSLTGGANTEAFF
CDR3 DNA: TGTGCCAGCAGCTTAACGGGAGGAGCAAACACTGAAGCTTTCTTT

V gene: TRBV27
J gene: TRBJ2-4
clone size: .
D gene: .
CDR3 protein: CASSPRAGQPKGKNIQYF
CDR3 DNA: TGTGCCAGCAGTCCCCGAGCGGGACAGCCAAAGGGCAAAAACATTCAGTACTTC

V gene: TRBV12-3/TRBV12-4
J gene: TRBJ1-5
clone size: many
D gene: .
CDR3 protein: CASSLRGVNQPQHF
CDR3 DNA: TGTGCCAGCAGTTTGCGGGGGGTCAATCAGCCCCAGCATTTT

V gene: TRBV28
J gene: TRBJ2-7
clone size: few
D gene: TRBD1
CDR3 protein: CASSSDRVDTYEQYF
CDR3 DNA: TGTGCCAGCAGTTCCGACAGGGTGGACACCTACGAGCAGTACTTC

V gene: TRBV25-1
J gene: TRBJ2-1
clone size: many
D gene: .
CDR3 protein: CASSEWDTRSYNEQFF
CDR3 DNA: TGTGCCAGCAGTGAGTGGGACACTCGCTCCTACAATGAGCAGTTCTTC

V gene: TRBV20-1
J gene: TRBJ1-2
clone size: .
D gene: .
CDR3 protein: CSATSGAEYGYTF
CDR3 DNA: TGCAGTGCTACCAGCGGGGCAGAATATGGCTACACCTTC

V gene: TRBV18
J gene: TRBJ2-7
clone size: .
D gene: TRBD2
CDR3 protein: CASSPLGGDYEQYF
CDR3 DNA: TGTGCCAGCTCACCACTTGGGGGGGACTACGAGCAGTACTTC

V gene: TRBV5-6
J gene: TRBJ1-1
clone size: .
D gene: .
CDR3 protein: CASSWKGTEAFF
CDR3 DNA: TGTGCCAGCAGCTGGAAGGGCACTGAAGCTTTCTTT

V gene: TRBV9
J gene: TRBJ1-5
clone size: few
D gene: .
CDR3 protein: CASSVSGTNQPQHF
CDR3 DNA: TGTGCCAGCAGCGTATCAGGTACCAATCAGCCCCAGCATTTT

V gene: TRBV7-2
J gene: TRBJ2-1
clone size: .
D gene: .
CDR3 protein: CASSLAAVPWGEQFF
CDR3 DNA: TGTGCCAGCAGCTTAGCGGCGGTGCCTTGGGGGGAGCAGTTCTTC

V gene: TRBV27
J gene: TRBJ2-1
clone size: .
D gene: .
CDR3 protein: CASRPGFLGASYNEQFF
CDR3 DNA: TGTGCCAGCAGGCCTGGGTTTCTCGGGGCCTCCTACAATGAGCAGTTCTTC

V gene: TRBV20-1
J gene: TRBJ1-1
clone size: many
D gene: TRBD1
CDR3 protein: CSASDRGGTEAFF
CDR3 DNA: TGCAGTGCCAGTGACAGGGGGGGCACTGAAGCTTTCTTT